This TCR beta chain was recovered during a study of human CD8 memory T cell subsets. The TCR beta sequencing libraries came from UMI-labeled 5' RACE. For each CDR3 protein, TCRdb gives one entry from its re-call of the 5' RACE reads, without DNA. The sample holds 9,500 to 12,000 distinct CDR3 sequences. Germline CDR1 SGHVS, CDR2 FQNEAQ. The CDR3 has 20 residues. Buffy coats from healthy donors yielded the PBMC. This clonotype originated in a human donor in good health. The source material was CD8+ T cells from PBMCs. This sequence joins TRBV7-8 and TRBJ2-1; with no DNA, the TCRdb D assignment of TRBD2 cannot be verified. The CDR3 sequence: CASSLVIYAGETTDYNEQFF. Full variable domain (outside the CDR3, taken from reference TRBV7-8 and TRBJ2-1): GAGVSQSPRYKVAKRGQDVALRCDPISGHVSLFWYQQALGQGPEFLTYFQNEAQLDKSGLPSDRFFAERPEGSVSTLKIQRTQQEDSAVYLCASSLVIYAGETTDYNEQFFGPGTRLTVL.